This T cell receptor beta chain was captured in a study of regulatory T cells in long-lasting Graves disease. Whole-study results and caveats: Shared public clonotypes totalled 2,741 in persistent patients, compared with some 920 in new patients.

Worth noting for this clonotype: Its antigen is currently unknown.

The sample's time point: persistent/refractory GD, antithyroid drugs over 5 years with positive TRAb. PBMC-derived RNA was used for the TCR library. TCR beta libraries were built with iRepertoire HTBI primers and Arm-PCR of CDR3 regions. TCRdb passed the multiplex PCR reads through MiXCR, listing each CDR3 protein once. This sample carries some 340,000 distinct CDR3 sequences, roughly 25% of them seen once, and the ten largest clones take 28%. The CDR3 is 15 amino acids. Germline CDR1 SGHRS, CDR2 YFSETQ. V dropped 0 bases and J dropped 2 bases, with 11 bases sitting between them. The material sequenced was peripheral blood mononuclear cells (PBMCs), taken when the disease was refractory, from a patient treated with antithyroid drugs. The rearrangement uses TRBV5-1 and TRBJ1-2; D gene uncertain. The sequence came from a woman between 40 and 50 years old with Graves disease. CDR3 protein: CASSLERVTNYGYTF. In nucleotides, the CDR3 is TGCGCCAGCAGCTTGGAGCGGGTTACCAACTATGGCTACACCTTC.